One and the same sample provided the 26 T cell receptor beta chains below, sequenced in a study of regulatory T cells in long-lasting Graves disease. Documented time point: newly diagnosed GD, antithyroid drugs for less than 3 months. Following extraction of RNA from PBMCs, that RNA was used to make the TCR library. Building the TCR beta libraries relied on iRepertoire HTBI primers, and CDR3 regions underwent Arm-PCR. TCRdb reanalysed the multiplex PCR reads using MiXCR and keeps one entry per CDR3 protein. This table holds approximately 390,000 distinct CDR3 sequences, around 15% found once. This same sample was also part of a study on T cells in Graves' hyperthyroidism and ophthalmopathy.

This specimen consisted of peripheral blood mononuclear cells (PBMCs), obtained at new diagnosis, from a patient treated with antithyroid drugs. All receptors derive from a woman younger than 30 with Graves disease.

Points on this clonotype: This may be a read error: a much more frequent sequence differs by one nucleotide. The V and J genes are TRBV7-8 and TRBJ1-5, with D possibly being TRBD1 (6 bases). CDR1 is SGHVS, CDR2 FQNEAQ, per germline. The CDR3 has 17 residues. DNA for the CDR3: TGTGCCAACAGCCCAACAGGGCGCAAGGGAACCAATCAGCCCCAGCATTTT. It encodes CANSPTGRKGTNQPQHF.

This clonotype was counted at least ten times. At one of its ends the junction is not consistent with the germline gene, which may arise from a read error. This chain uses TRBV7-7 with TRBJ2-1, with 11 nucleotides matching TRBD2. Germline lookup yields CDR1 SSHAT and CDR2 FNYEAQ (reference sequence). The CDR3 contains 16 residues. The CDR3 DNA follows: TGTGCTAGCACCTTACTCACTAGCGGGAGATACGATGAGCAGTTCTTC. It yields the protein CASTLLTSGRYDEQFF.

This clonotype has ten or more counts. The chain couples TRBV5-1 to TRBJ2-3, with 11 bases fitting TRBD2. With 6 bases clipped from V and 4 bases from J, the junction kept 10 bases outside the gene matches. In germline, CDR1 is SGHRS, CDR2 YFSETQ. The CDR3 has 16 residues. CDR3 coding DNA: TGCGCCAGCAAACAAATAGCGGGGGGGCTCTCAGATACGCAGTATTTT. Translating it yields CASKQIAGGLSDTQYF. The full variable domain, in which reference TRBV5-1 and TRBJ2-3 provide the parts outside the CDR3, is KAGVTQTPRYLIKTRGQQVTLSCSPISGHRSVSWYQQTPGQGLQFLFEYFSETQRNKGNFPGRFSGRQFSNSRSEMNVSTLELGDSALYLCASKQIAGGLSDTQYFGPGTRLTVL.

This clonotype was picked up many times. The rearrangement joins TRBV3-1 to TRBJ1-2; tentative D call: TRBD1 (6 bases). Germline-derived CDR1 and CDR2 are LGHDT and YNNKEL (reference sequence). CDR3 length: 16 amino acids. The germline V and J ends were trimmed by 3 bases and 4 bases, with 18 bases remaining between them. The chain's CDR3 is CASSQATDRSAYGYTF. CDR3 coding DNA: TGTGCCAGCAGCCAGGCCACGGACAGATCGGCCTATGGCTACACCTTC. Full variable domain (remainder filled in from reference TRBV3-1 and TRBJ1-2): DTAVSQTPKYLVTQMGNDKSIKCEQNLGHDTMYWYKQDSKKFLKIMFSYNNKELIINETVPNRFSPKSPDKAHLNLHINSLELGDSAVYFCASSQATDRSAYGYTFGSGTRLTVV.

In its sample, this clonotype was seen many times. The V gene is TRBV14, the J gene TRBJ2-5; D not resolved. Germline loops: CDR1 SGHDN, CDR2 FVKESK. The V and J ends lost 3 bases and 4 bases respectively, with 18 bases between them. The CDR3 spans 16 residues. The CDR3, as DNA: TGTGCCAGCAGCCACAGACGGAGTACGCTAGGAGAGACCCAGTACTTC. This gives the protein CASSHRRSTLGETQYF.

This clonotype counts as medium-sized. The rearrangement uses TRBV5-1 and TRBJ2-1; TRBD2 matches at 7 bases. The CDR3 has 14 residues. Germline V gives CDR1 SGHRS, CDR2 YFSETQ. V was pared by 5 bases and J by 5 bases, with 7 bases of the junction left unmatched. This CDR3 reads CASRELALNNEQFF. Here the CDR3 DNA reads TGCGCCAGCAGGGAACTAGCGCTTAACAATGAGCAGTTCTTC.

The genes are TRBV28 and TRBJ1-5; 9 bases agree with TRBD1. The ends lost 2 bases at V and 5 bases at J; junction bases unmatched: 4. The CDR3 covers 15 residues. CDR1 and CDR2 from the germline V gene are MDHEN and SYDVKM. The CDR3: CASSLRGQGDQPQHF. The DNA for the CDR3 is TGTGCCAGCAGTTTAAGGGGACAGGGAGATCAGCCCCAGCATTTT. Complete variable domain (other parts from reference TRBV28 and TRBJ1-5): DVKVTQSSRYLVKRTGEKVFLECVQDMDHENMFWYRQDPGLGLRLIYFSYDVKMKEKGDIPEGYSVSREKKERFSLILESASTNQTSMYLCASSLRGQGDQPQHFGDGTRLSIL.

In its sample, this clonotype was seen a few times. The J gene is TRBJ1-5, the V gene TRBV20-1, with 10 bases identical to TRBD1. The CDR3 covers 14 residues. Germline CDR1 reads DFQATT; CDR2 reads SNEGSKA (reference sequence). V shed 3 bases, J shed 5 bases, and the junction held 4 bases outside the gene matches. In DNA form, the CDR3 reads TGCAGTGCTAGCGGGACAGGGGATCATCAGCCCCAGCATTTT. Translating gives CSASGTGDHQPQHF.

This clonotype has ten or more counts. The chain couples TRBV12-3 or TRBV12-4 to TRBJ2-2; 13 positions agree with TRBD2. With V trimmed by 7 bases and J by 7 bases, 9 bases remained unmatched. CDR3 size: 16 residues. In DNA, the CDR3 is TGTGCCAGCACCCAGACTAGCGGGAGGTTAGGCGGGGAGCTGTTTTTT. Its translation is CASTQTSGRLGGELFF.

This clonotype came up many times. This sequence joins TRBV30 and TRBJ1-5; no firm D call. Trimming pared 1 base from V and 5 bases from J, leaving 12 bases between. CDR1 and CDR2 from the germline V gene are GTSNPN and SVGIG (reference sequence). The CDR3 runs 14 residues. CDR3 DNA: TGTGCCTGGAGTGAAGGGTTTGGGTATCAGCCCCAGCATTTT. Residues: CAWSEGFGYQPQHF.

This clonotype was recorded at least ten times. The chain couples TRBV19 to TRBJ2-7, with D possibly being TRBD2 (5 bases). Germline loops: CDR1 LNHDA, CDR2 SQIVND (reference sequence). The CDR3 is made up of 12 amino acids. With 8 bases removed from V and 2 bases from J, the gap between germline ends came to 10 bases. CDR3 nucleotide sequence: TGTGCCAGTGCTTCCGGGGCCTACGAGCAGTACTTC. It specifies CASASGAYEQYF.

This clonotype was recorded many times. The chain uses TRBV18 and TRBJ2-3; a possible D gene is TRBD1 (6 bases). Germline V gives CDR1 KGHSH, CDR2 LQKENI. V was shortened by 1 base and J by 4 bases, with 6 bases between the two germline ends. This CDR3 contains 13 residues. The CDR3 DNA follows: TGTGCCAGCTCACCACAGGGGGCAGATACGCAGTATTTT. Translation gives CASSPQGADTQYF.

This clonotype has ten or more counts. This sequence joins TRBV20-1 and TRBJ2-7, with 9 bases fitting TRBD1. The junction had 3 bases not matched to a gene; V was cut back by 0 bases and J by 3 bases. CDR3 size: 14 residues. Germline V CDR1 and CDR2: DFQATT, SNEGSKA (reference sequence). CDR3 nucleotide sequence: TGCAGTGCTAGAGACCGGGACAGGGTCTACGAGCAGTACTTC. Its protein product is CSARDRDRVYEQYF.

This clonotype has at least ten counts. The junction does not match germline at one end; this may be a read error. The chain couples TRBV3-1 to TRBJ2-7; D remains ambiguous. This CDR3 comprises 11 residues. Germline assignment: CDR1 LGHDT and CDR2 YNNKEL (reference sequence). The CDR3 here is CASNQVGEQYF. CDR3 DNA sequence: TGTGCCAGCAACCAAGTGGGCGAGCAGTACTTC.

This clonotype was seen repeatedly, ten times or more. V usage is TRBV11-2 and J usage is TRBJ2-5; TRBD2 is a possible D gene (7 bases). Germline-derived CDR1 and CDR2 are SGHAT and FQNNGV. Trimming removed 5 bases from V and 4 bases from J, with 8 bases in between. This CDR3 is 12 amino acids long. The CDR3 here is CASSRGGETQYF. CDR3 DNA sequence: TGTGCCAGCAGCAGGGGGGGAGAGACCCAGTACTTC.

This sequence joins TRBV11-1 and TRBJ1-5; no clear D. Per the germline V gene, CDR1 is SGHAT and CDR2 is FQDESV (reference sequence). V was trimmed by 5 bases and J by 3 bases, leaving 11 bases between them. The CDR3 extends over 14 amino acids. The DNA for the CDR3 is TGTGCCAGCAGCCCCGGGCCCCACAATCAGCCCCAGCATTTT. It translates to CASSPGPHNQPQHF.

This clonotype was seen ten or more times. The chain uses TRBV20-1 and TRBJ1-5, with 9 positions matching TRBD1. The CDR3 is 17 residues long. The V gene's germline CDR1 is DFQATT and CDR2 SNEGSKA (reference sequence). The ends lost 6 bases at V and 1 base at J; junction bases unmatched: 13. The CDR3 DNA follows: TGCAGTGCGATCACCTACCTACAGGGGGCGAGCAATCAGCCCCAGCATTTT. Translating it yields CSAITYLQGASNQPQHF.

The table lists this clonotype with many counts. This chain links TRBV30 with TRBJ1-2, with D uncertain. V lost 1 base and J 2 bases, leaving 14 bases between the germline ends. The CDR3 is 15 amino acids. Germline CDR1 and CDR2: GTSNPN and SVGIG (reference sequence). The CDR3 coding sequence is TGTGCCTGGAGTGCCAGGAGGTCGGGGAACTATGGCTACACCTTC. It codes for CAWSARRSGNYGYTF.

This clonotype has ten or more counts. The genes are TRBV6-5 and TRBJ1-1, with TRBD1 matching over 8 bases. This CDR3 is 17 amino acids long. Per the germline V gene, CDR1 is MNHEY and CDR2 is SVGAGI. V shed 4 bases, J shed 1 base, and the junction held 11 bases outside the gene matches. CDR3 region: CASSSIRQGSRNTEAFF. The CDR3 nucleotides are TGTGCCAGCAGTTCCATCAGACAGGGGTCAAGGAACACTGAAGCTTTCTTT.

As regards this clonotype: A clone one base away is much larger, so this may be a read error. The genes are TRBV28 and TRBJ2-5; unclear D gene. CDR1 is MDHEN and CDR2 is SYDVKM in the germline V gene. CDR3 length: 12 residues. The CDR3 DNA reads TGTGCCGGCAGGCAGAATCAAGAGACCCAGTACTTC. Translating gives CAGRQNQETQYF.

This rearrangement joins TRBV20-1 to TRBJ2-2; D remains unclear. The CDR3 consists of 13 residues. The V end was cut by 6 bases, the J end by 7 bases, with 15 bases between. Germline V CDR1 and CDR2: DFQATT, SNEGSKA (reference sequence). CDR3 coding DNA: TGCAGTGCGCAGACTCTCAGTGGCGGGGAGCTGTTTTTT. Encoded protein: CSAQTLSGGELFF.

This clonotype occurred many times. The chain combines TRBV12-3 or TRBV12-4 with TRBJ2-5; 8 bases map to TRBD1. After removal of 5 bases from V and 4 bases from J, the junction contained 6 bases not matched to a gene. The CDR3 spans 14 residues. In DNA, the CDR3 is TGTGCCAGCAGTGCTTCAGGGGGCGGAGAGACCCAGTACTTC. It is translated as CASSASGGGETQYF.

This clonotype was observed at least ten times. CDR3: CASSPSGPNEQFF. For the CDR3, the DNA is TGTGCCAGCAGCCCCTCGGGCCCCAATGAGCAGTTCTTC. The rearrangement uses TRBV12-3 or TRBV12-4 and TRBJ2-1, with D unresolved. The ends were cut back, 6 bases at V and 6 bases at J, with 12 bases in the middle. The CDR3 covers 13 residues.

A note on this clonotype: A much more abundant neighbour one base away suggests this may be a read error. The chain uses TRBV6-2 or TRBV6-3 and TRBJ2-7; TRBD2 aligns across 8 bases. CDR1 MNHEY and CDR2 SVGEGT come from the germline V gene. CDR3 length: 16 residues. The CDR3 coding sequence is TGTGCCCGCAGTTACCAGGCGGGGGGCTACTCCTACGAGCAGTACTTC. This sequence encodes CARSYQAGGYSYEQYF.

With regard to this clonotype: The junction departs from the called germline gene at one end, perhaps through a read error. The chain couples TRBV18 to TRBJ2-1; 8 nucleotides align to TRBD2. Per the germline V gene, CDR1 is KGHSH and CDR2 is LQKENI. The CDR3 runs 16 residues. The CDR3 reads CASSPLSGGQYNGQFF. The CDR3 DNA reads TGTGCCAGCTCACCCCTCAGCGGGGGCCAATACAATGGGCAGTTCTTC.

Ten or more counts support this clonotype. The chain links TRBV30 to TRBJ1-2, with 7 nucleotides matching TRBD1. After removal of 4 bases from V and 3 bases from J, the junction contained 14 bases not matched to a gene. CDR3 size: 16 residues. Germline CDR1 and CDR2: GTSNPN and SVGIG (reference sequence). In DNA form, the CDR3 reads TGTGCCTGGATCCCTCCGGCCAGGGGGGGGGACTATGGCTACACCTTC. Residues: CAWIPPARGGDYGYTF.